This T cell receptor (beta chain) comes out of a study of T cell responses to AZD1222 COVID-19 vaccine. Regarding the study as a whole: Reportedly, nearly half of unique spike TCRs recognized epitopes outside B.1.351/B.1.1.7 mutations. Baseline seropositivity characterized only six AZD1222 recipients.

Per the germline V gene, CDR1 is MNHEY and CDR2 is SVGAGI. Trimming took 2 bases from V and 7 from J, leaving 8 bases between them. This CDR3 has 12 residues. Sequencing used immunoSEQ multiplex PCR; TCRdb keeps in-frame clones, though not all of them. The sample consists of tens of thousands of clones, roughly 91% of them appearing once. A remark on this clone: The antigen remains unidentified.

Pooling of second doses given at about 4 or about 12 weeks was done. This rearrangement joins TRBV6-5 to TRBJ1-1; D perhaps matches TRBD1 (5 bases). Here the sequenced sample was peripheral blood, taken 28 days after the second AZD1222 dose. The TCR was taken from an adult who received the AZD1222 COVID-19 vaccine. This CDR3 reads CASSYQGSEAFF. The CDR3, as DNA: TGTGCCAGCAGTTACCAGGGCAGTGAAGCTTTCTTT.